These 16 T cell receptor beta chains share one sample of origin, sequenced in a study of beta chain features in type 1 diabetes. Study outcomes and limitations: Among patients with Type 1 diabetes, TCRB CDR3s were moderately but significantly shorter in every one of the four CD4+ subsets.

The investigators reverse transcribed all of the isolated RNA, so they sequenced expressed TCRB transcripts. The assay was immunoSEQ multiplex PCR, and TCRdb's table has in-frame clones only and misses some. The sample gives 150,000 to 200,000 clones, roughly 9% of which show up once; roughly 0.7% is in the top ten. No antigen has been assigned to these receptors. The sample comprised central memory CD4+ T cells from blood. The receptors shown here come from a woman aged 25-40 years with type 1 diabetes.

The chain recombines TRBV19 with TRBJ1-2; unclear D gene. Trimming took off 5 bases at V and 6 bases at J, with 7 bases between the two ends. This CDR3 is 11 amino acids long. The germline V gene encodes CDR1 LNHDA and CDR2 SQIVND (reference sequence). CDR3 DNA: TGTGCCAGTAGTGGCCGGGATGGCTACACCTTC. Residues: CASSGRDGYTF. Using reference TRBV19 and TRBJ1-2 for the parts outside the CDR3, the full variable domain is DGGITQSPKYLFRKEGQNVTLSCEQNLNHDAMYWYRQDPGQGLRLIYYSQIVNDFQKGDIAEGYSVSREKKESFPLTVTSAQKNPTAFYLCASSGRDGYTFGSGTRLTVV.

Only a few counts were recorded for this clone. V and J are TRBV29-1 and TRBJ1-4, with D possibly being TRBD1 (5 bases). V was shortened by 2 bases and J by 11 bases, with 12 bases between the two germline ends. CDR3 length: 12 amino acids. Germline CDR1 reads SQVTM; CDR2 reads ANQGSEA. The CDR3 protein is CSVELLGPKLFF. CDR3 nucleotide sequence: TGCAGCGTTGAACTTCTGGGGCCCAAACTGTTTTTT.

The rearrangement links TRBV19 to TRBJ1-5; 7 bases map to TRBD1. The CDR3 length is 16 residues. The junction had 11 bases not matched to a gene; V was cut back by 5 bases and J by 4 bases. Germline loops: CDR1 LNHDA, CDR2 SQIVND (reference sequence). The CDR3 DNA reads as TGTGCCAGTAGTCCTGGACAGGCGGAGGGGAATCAGCCCCAGCATTTT. Protein product: CASSPGQAEGNQPQHF.

The V gene is TRBV19, the J gene TRBJ2-1, with 7 bases matching TRBD2. CDR1 LNHDA and CDR2 SQIVND come from the germline V gene (reference sequence). There are 14 residues in the CDR3. The ends lost 5 bases at V and 3 bases at J; junction bases unmatched: 4. The CDR3 DNA reads TGTGCCAGTAGTTTTGGGGACTACTACAATGAGCAGTTCTTC. Amino acids: CASSFGDYYNEQFF.

Regarding this clone: This specimen includes other DNA sequences encoding the same CDR3. The genes are TRBV19 and TRBJ1-5; the D gene is possibly TRBD1 (5 bases). CDR3 length equals 14 residues. Trimming pared 2 bases from V and 2 bases from J, leaving 7 bases between. Per germline, CDR1 LNHDA and CDR2 SQIVND (reference sequence). CDR3 in DNA: TGTGCCAGTAGTATACCGACAGGCAATCAGCCCCAGCATTTT. Translated: CASSIPTGNQPQHF.

CDR3 protein: CSEAGDTEAFF. CDR3 in DNA: TGCAGTGAAGCGGGGGACACTGAAGCTTTCTTT. The rearrangement joins TRBV20-1 to TRBJ1-1, with D possibly matching TRBD1 (5 bases). V shed 7 bases and J shed 3 bases, with 9 bases lying between them. This CDR3 spans 11 amino acids. CDR1 DFQATT and CDR2 SNEGSKA come from the germline V gene (reference sequence).

This chain uses TRBV7-9 with TRBJ1-2; 7 bases are a match to TRBD1. The CDR3 extends over 12 amino acids. Per germline, CDR1 SEHNR and CDR2 FQNEAQ (reference sequence). With 10 bases clipped from V and 3 bases from J, the junction kept 5 bases outside the gene matches. DNA for the CDR3: TGTGCCACCAGGGGACAGCACTATGGCTACACCTTC. Amino acids: CATRGQHYGYTF.

This chain links TRBV6-6 with TRBJ2-5; weak D call: TRBD1 (6 bases). CDR1 and CDR2 (germline): MNHNY, SVGAGI (reference sequence). Deletions cut 8 bases from V and 2 bases from J, with 12 bases between. The CDR3 consists of 13 residues. In nucleotides, the CDR3 is TGTGCCAGCGCGAGACAGGAACAAGAGACCCAGTACTTC. Protein: CASARQEQETQYF.

The rearrangement uses TRBV6-5 and TRBJ1-1; no firm D call. This CDR3 contains 14 residues. Germline values: CDR1 MNHEY, CDR2 SVGAGI. Trimming left V 5 bases short and J 1 base short, with 11 bases between. The CDR3 loop is CASSTDQKNTEAFF. DNA of the CDR3: TGTGCCAGCAGTACAGACCAAAAGAACACTGAAGCTTTCTTT.

The V gene is TRBV5-1, the J gene TRBJ2-3, with 8 bases that match TRBD2. V was clipped by 4 bases and J by 1 base; unmatched bases: 8. CDR3 length: 16 amino acids. CDR1 is SGHRS, CDR2 YFSETQ, per germline. The CDR3 DNA follows: TGCGCCAGCAGCCCCTTCGCGGGAGGCGGCACAGATACGCAGTATTTT. This encodes CASSPFAGGGTDTQYF.

This clone was observed a few times. The rearrangement uses TRBV2 and TRBJ2-7; tentatively, D is TRBD1 (6 bases). This CDR3 comprises 14 residues. Per the germline V gene, CDR1 is SNHLY and CDR2 is FYNNEI. Deletions cut 6 bases from V and 5 bases from J, with 17 bases between. The CDR3 loop reads CASRIQGSVHEQYF. In DNA form, the CDR3 reads TGTGCCAGCAGGATACAGGGAAGCGTCCACGAGCAGTACTTC.

This clone was observed at least ten times. This rearrangement joins TRBV28 to TRBJ2-1, with 7 positions matching TRBD1. Looked up from germline, CDR1 is MDHEN and CDR2 is SYDVKM. After removal of 7 bases from V and 2 bases from J, the junction contained 11 bases not matched to a gene. The CDR3 totals 16 residues. The CDR3 reads CASISPVDRTYNEQFF. CDR3 nucleotides: TGTGCCAGCATCTCCCCGGTGGACAGGACCTACAATGAGCAGTTCTTC.

This clone has just a few counts. The chain carries TRBV7-9 and TRBJ2-5, with 12 bases identical to TRBD2. CDR1 SEHNR and CDR2 FQNEAQ come from the germline V gene (reference sequence). CDR3 length: 15 residues. Germline trimming cut 2 bases from V and 5 bases from J; bases unmatched to any gene: 3. The CDR3 DNA sequence: TGTGCCAGCAGCTTATCTAGCGGGAGGGTTGAGACCCAGTACTTC. Protein sequence: CASSLSSGRVETQYF.

This clone was observed a handful of times. V usage is TRBV29-1 and J usage is TRBJ1-2; 8 bases map to TRBD1. V was clipped by 7 bases and J by 8 bases; unmatched bases: 9. This CDR3 has 12 residues. Germline V CDR1 and CDR2: SQVTM, ANQGSEA. The CDR3, as DNA: TGCAGCGCTGACAGGGGAAGACGGGGCTACACCTTC. This translates into CSADRGRRGYTF.

In its sample, this clone was seen a few times. At one end the junction does not follow the germline gene, possibly because of a read error. This sequence joins TRBV7-7 and TRBJ2-3; a possible D gene is TRBD2 (5 bases). Per germline, CDR1 SSHAT and CDR2 FNYEAQ (reference sequence). The CDR3 is made up of 13 amino acids. CDR3 residues: CASSLAFRDTQYF. The CDR3 nucleotides read TGTGCTAGCAGCTTAGCGTTCCGAGATACGCAGTATTTT.

This clone appeared a few times. The rearrangement links TRBV18 to TRBJ2-7; 14 nucleotides line up with TRBD2. CDR1 is KGHSH and CDR2 is LQKENI in the germline V gene. The CDR3 consists of 19 residues. J gave up 5 bases and V 3 bases, and 15 bases lay outside the gene matches. CDR3: CASSPGLAGAKSLRDEQYF. CDR3 DNA: TGTGCCAGCTCACCGGGACTAGCGGGAGCCAAGTCCTTAAGGGACGAGCAGTACTTC.